The 18 T cell receptor beta chains in this list originate from one sample, sequenced in a study of radiotherapy plus CTLA-4 blockade in lung cancer. Sequenced by immunoSEQ multiplex PCR; TCRdb stores in-frame clones only, minus some. The table records more than 25,000 clones, 70% to 80% of them present only once. The input for sequencing was peripheral blood, taken from a patient treated with radiotherapy plus ipilimumab. The source is a human donor with non-small cell lung cancer who had stable disease on radiotherapy plus ipilimumab.

The genes are TRBV18 and TRBJ1-3, with D possibly matching TRBD1 (5 bases). Germline loops: CDR1 KGHSH, CDR2 LQKENI. Trimming removed 4 bases at V and 0 bases at J, with 16 bases between. The CDR3 is 17 amino acids. This CDR3 is CASSHLGPPDSGNTIYF. The DNA of the CDR3 is TGTGCCAGCTCACATCTGGGACCCCCCGACTCTGGAAACACCATATATTTT.

The V gene is TRBV27, the J gene TRBJ2-1; 7 bases are a match to TRBD1. Germline lookup yields CDR1 MNHEY and CDR2 SMNVEV (reference sequence). The CDR3 extends over 12 amino acids. V lost 8 bases, J lost 12 bases, and 10 bases stayed unmatched. Here the CDR3 DNA reads TGTGCCAGCGCCACCTCACGGGACAGGCAGTTCTTC. The encoded protein is CASATSRDRQFF.

This chain connects TRBV4-3 to TRBJ1-4; the match to TRBD1 covers 9 bases. In germline, CDR1 is LGHNA, CDR2 YSLEER. The ends lost 3 bases at V and 8 bases at J; junction bases unmatched: 10. The CDR3 is 16 residues long. The CDR3 sequence is CASSQGNRQGGEKLFF. For the CDR3, the DNA is TGCGCCAGCAGCCAGGGCAACCGACAGGGGGGAGAAAAACTGTTTTTT.

The chain uses TRBV7-9 and TRBJ2-2, with a weak D call TRBD2 (5 bases). V was shortened by 2 bases and J by 2 bases, with 9 bases between the two germline ends. This CDR3 comprises 15 residues. The germline gives CDR1 SEHNR, CDR2 FQNEAQ (reference sequence). As DNA, the CDR3 is TGTGCCAGCAGCTTACAGACTACCAACACCGGGGAGCTGTTTTTT. It specifies CASSLQTTNTGELFF.

CDR3 in amino acids: CASSLIASTDTQYF. CDR3 in DNA: TGTGCCAGCAGCTTAATAGCGAGCACAGATACGCAGTATTTT. The V and J genes are TRBV7-3 and TRBJ2-3, with D perhaps matching TRBD2 (5 bases). Germline loops: CDR1 SGHTA, CDR2 FQGTGA. CDR3 length: 14 residues. Trimming removed 1 base at V and 0 bases at J, with 5 bases between.

The rearrangement links TRBV7-2 to TRBJ2-7; possible D gene TRBD1, 6 bases. CDR1 SGHTA and CDR2 FQGNSA come from the germline V gene. The CDR3 sequence is 15 residues long. V gave up 4 bases and J gave up 2 bases, with 15 bases separating them. In DNA, the CDR3 is TGTGCCAGCAGCTCCCCCGGGACATTAGCCTACGAGCAGTACTTC. Protein sequence: CASSSPGTLAYEQYF.

This clone turned up a few times. This chain uses TRBV5-8 with TRBJ1-6; 7 bases fit TRBD1. Looked up from germline, CDR1 is SGHTS and CDR2 is YDEGEE. The CDR3 contains 17 residues. J lost 7 bases, V lost 3 bases, and 13 bases had no gene match. This chain's CDR3 is CASSSLRQGLGNSPLHF. In DNA, the CDR3 is TGTGCCAGCAGCTCCCTTCGACAGGGCTTAGGAAATTCACCCCTCCACTTT.

The chain joins TRBV5-6 to TRBJ2-2; 12 bases match TRBD1. CDR1 SGHDT and CDR2 YYEEEE come from the germline V gene. The V gene end was trimmed by 2 bases and the J gene end by 8 bases; junction bases not matched to a gene: 4. CDR3 length equals 15 residues. The chain's CDR3 is CASSLRDRGLGELFF. The CDR3 DNA reads TGTGCCAGCAGCTTACGGGACAGGGGGCTGGGGGAGCTGTTTTTT.

Here the CDR3 reads CASSLDANYGYTF. CDR3 in DNA: TGTGCCAGCAGCTTAGATGCCAACTATGGCTACACCTTC. The V and J genes are TRBV7-8 and TRBJ1-2; D not resolved. This CDR3 has 13 residues. Trimming cost V 1 base and J 2 bases, with 5 bases left between them. The germline V gene encodes CDR1 SGHVS and CDR2 FQNEAQ.

This clone was observed a single time. The chain uses TRBV4-2 and TRBJ2-1, with TRBD1 identical over 7 bases. V lost 6 bases to trimming and J lost 5 bases; unmatched junction nucleotides: 19. The CDR3 runs to 18 residues. Germline V gene sequence: CDR1 LGHNA, CDR2 YNFKEQ. The DNA of the CDR3 is TGTGCCAGCAGAGGGGTGGGGGACAGTTCGACCCCTCACAATGAGCAGTTCTTC. Amino acids: CASRGVGDSSTPHNEQFF.

The CDR3 loop is CATSTDLNEKLFF. CDR3 bases: TGTGCCACCAGCACCGACCTTAATGAAAAACTGTTTTTT. V usage is TRBV15 and J usage is TRBJ1-4, with D hard to call. Trimming left V 4 bases short and J 4 bases short, with 7 bases between. Germline values: CDR1 LNHNV, CDR2 YYDKDF (reference sequence). CDR3 length: 13 amino acids.

CDR3 in DNA: TGCGCCAGCAGCTTTCTCTCGACCATGAACACTGAAGCTTTCTTT. Residues: CASSFLSTMNTEAFF. This chain links TRBV5-1 with TRBJ1-1, with D uncertain. V shed 2 bases and J shed 0 bases, with 11 bases lying between them. The CDR3 has 15 amino acids. Per germline, CDR1 SGHRS and CDR2 YFSETQ.

This clone showed up just once. The gene calls are TRBV18 and TRBJ1-1; D might be TRBD1 (6 bases). V was cut by 3 bases and J by 0 bases, with 11 bases left in between. Germline CDR1 reads KGHSH; CDR2 reads LQKENI. This CDR3 contains 15 residues. CDR3 loop: CASSPRGQLNTEAFF. CDR3 nucleotides: TGTGCCAGCTCACCGCGCGGACAGTTGAACACTGAAGCTTTCTTT.

The chain combines TRBV6-1 with TRBJ1-5; TRBD1 agrees at 9 bases. The trim removed 3 bases at V and 4 bases at J, leaving 4 bases unmatched. Germline CDR1 MNHNS, CDR2 SASEGT. CDR3 size: 15 residues. CDR3 sequence: CASSDPGTGNQPQHF. The CDR3 DNA reads TGTGCCAGCAGTGATCCCGGGACAGGGAATCAGCCCCAGCATTTT.

Here the CDR3 DNA reads TGCGCCAGCAGCTTGTGGGCGGTTAGCACAGATACGCAGTATTTT. The encoded protein is CASSLWAVSTDTQYF. The chain has TRBV5-1 and TRBJ2-3; D remains ambiguous. This CDR3 is built from 15 residues. The V gene's germline CDR1 is SGHRS and CDR2 YFSETQ. V lost 1 base and J 0 bases, leaving 9 bases between the germline ends. Looking up the rest from reference TRBV5-1 and TRBJ2-3 gives the full variable domain: KAGVTQTPRYLIKTRGQQVTLSCSPISGHRSVSWYQQTPGQGLQFLFEYFSETQRNKGNFPGRFSGRQFSNSRSEMNVSTLELGDSALYLCASSLWAVSTDTQYFGPGTRLTVL.

This clone showed up just once. The chain combines TRBV7-8 with TRBJ1-2; 7 bases are shared with TRBD1. Germline CDR1 is SGHVS and CDR2 is FQNEAQ. V lost 1 base and J lost 8; bases outside the gene matches: 1. This CDR3 has 12 residues. CDR3 nucleotides: TGTGCCAGCAGCTTAGAAGGGGGCGGCTACACCTTC. It specifies CASSLEGGGYTF.

V gene TRBV6-4 combines with J gene TRBJ2-2, with TRBD2 identical over 7 bases. V dropped 4 bases and J dropped 2; count of bases not matched to a gene: 4. This CDR3 contains 15 residues. From germline, CDR1 is MRHNA and CDR2 SNTAGT. The CDR3 is CASSAAGYNTGELFF. CDR3 in DNA: TGTGCCAGCAGTGCAGCGGGATATAACACCGGGGAGCTGTTTTTT.

The chain links TRBV4-1 to TRBJ2-1; the D gene is possibly TRBD2 (5 bases). The CDR3 length is 17 residues. The V gene lost 3 bases and the J gene lost 0 bases, with 15 bases spanning the gap. Looked up from germline, CDR1 is MGHRA and CDR2 is YSYEKL. CDR3 in DNA: TGCGCCAGCAGCCATCTCCGGACTTTAAGCTCCTACAATGAGCAGTTCTTC. The encoded protein is CASSHLRTLSSYNEQFF.